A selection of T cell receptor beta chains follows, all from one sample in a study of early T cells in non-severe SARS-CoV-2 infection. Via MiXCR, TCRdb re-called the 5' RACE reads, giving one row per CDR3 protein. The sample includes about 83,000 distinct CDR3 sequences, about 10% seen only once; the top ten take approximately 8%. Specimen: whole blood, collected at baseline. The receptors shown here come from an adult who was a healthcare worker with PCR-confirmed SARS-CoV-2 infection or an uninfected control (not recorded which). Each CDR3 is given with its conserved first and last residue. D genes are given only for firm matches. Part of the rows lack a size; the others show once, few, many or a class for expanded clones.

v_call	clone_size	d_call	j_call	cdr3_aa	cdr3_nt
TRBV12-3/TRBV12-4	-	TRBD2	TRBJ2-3	CASSLRLAGSTDTQYF	TGTGCCAGCAGTTTAAGACTAGCGGGTAGCACAGATACGCAGTATTTT
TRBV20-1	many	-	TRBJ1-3	CSASADSHTIYF	TGCAGTGCTAGCGCCGACAGTCACACCATATATTTT
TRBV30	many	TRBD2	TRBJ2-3	CAWGTSGSADTQYF	TGTGCCTGGGGGACTAGCGGGAGTGCAGATACGCAGTATTTT
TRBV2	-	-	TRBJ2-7	CASSEWLAGFPYEQYF	TGTGCCAGCAGTGAATGGCTAGCCGGTTTCCCCTACGAGCAGTACTTC
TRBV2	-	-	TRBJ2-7	CASRADGTSTNEQYF	TGTGCCAGCAGAGCCGATGGGACGTCCACCAACGAGCAGTACTTC
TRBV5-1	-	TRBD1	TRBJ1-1	CASSLGQGGTEAFF	TGCGCCAGCAGCTTGGGACAGGGAGGGACTGAAGCTTTCTTT
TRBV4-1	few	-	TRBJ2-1	CASSQDALSYNEQFF	TGCGCCAGCAGCCAAGATGCCCTTTCCTACAATGAGCAGTTCTTC
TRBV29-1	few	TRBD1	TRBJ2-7	CSVRTGGYEQYF	TGCAGCGTTCGGACAGGGGGGTACGAGCAGTACTTC
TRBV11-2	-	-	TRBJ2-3	CASSPRGDITQYF	TGTGCCAGCAGCCCTCGGGGAGATATTACGCAGTATTTT
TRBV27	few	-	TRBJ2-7	CASSPTGRPGEQYF	TGTGCCAGCAGTCCTACGGGCCGGCCGGGAGAGCAGTACTTC
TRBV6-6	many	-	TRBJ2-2	CASSYPTEYDTGELFF	TGTGCCAGCAGTTACCCCACCGAATATGACACCGGGGAGCTGTTTTTT
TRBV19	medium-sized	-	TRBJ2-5	CASSRAGEEETQYF	TGTGCCAGTAGTAGGGCCGGGGAGGAAGAGACCCAGTACTTC
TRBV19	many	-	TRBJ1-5	CASSPPGQGDNQPQHF	TGTGCCAGTAGTCCCCCGGGGCAGGGTGACAATCAGCCCCAGCATTTT
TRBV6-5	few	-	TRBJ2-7	CASSTYGVMGEDWISYEQYF	TGTGCCAGCAGTACCTACGGCGTAATGGGCGAGGACTGGATCTCCTACGAGCAGTACTTC
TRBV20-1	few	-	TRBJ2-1	CSASSPGSYNEQFF	TGCAGTGCTAGTTCCCCCGGCTCCTACAATGAGCAGTTCTTC
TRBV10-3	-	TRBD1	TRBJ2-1	CAISDPRAGQGLNEQFF	TGTGCCATCAGTGACCCCAGGGCGGGACAGGGTTTGAATGAGCAGTTCTTC
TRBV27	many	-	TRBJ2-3	CASSLGGESTDTQYF	TGTGCCAGCAGTTTAGGGGGAGAGAGCACAGATACGCAGTATTTT
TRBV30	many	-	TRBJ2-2	CAWSVGADGELFF	TGTGCCTGGAGTGTTGGGGCCGACGGGGAGCTGTTTTTT
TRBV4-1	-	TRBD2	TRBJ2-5	CASSQGPGGLQETQYF	TGCGCCAGCAGCCAAGGACCGGGGGGACTACAAGAGACCCAGTACTTC
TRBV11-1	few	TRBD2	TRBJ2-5	CASSLASSGSGYF	TGTGCCAGCAGCTTAGCATCTAGCGGAAGCGGGTACTTC
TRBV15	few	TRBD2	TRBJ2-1	CATSTYSGRAVGNEQFF	TGTGCCACCAGCACTTATAGCGGGAGGGCCGTCGGGAATGAGCAGTTCTTC
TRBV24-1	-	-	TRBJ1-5	CATSDSQYHQPQHF	TGTGCCACCAGTGATTCGCAGTACCATCAGCCCCAGCATTTT
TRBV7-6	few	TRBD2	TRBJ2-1	CASSPSLSSGGYNEQFF	TGTGCCAGCAGCCCCTCACTATCTAGCGGGGGTTACAATGAGCAGTTCTTC
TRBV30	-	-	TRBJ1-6	CAWRGVSSYNSPLHF	TGTGCCTGGAGGGGGGTGAGCTCCTATAATTCACCCCTCCACTTT
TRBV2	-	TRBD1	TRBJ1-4	CASSAAGGPTTNEKLFF	TGTGCCAGCAGTGCGGCAGGGGGCCCCACAACTAATGAAAAACTGTTTTTT
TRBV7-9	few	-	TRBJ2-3	CASSLSSGTDTQYF	TGTGCCAGCAGCCTCAGTAGCGGCACAGATACGCAGTATTTT
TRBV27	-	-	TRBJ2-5	CASRGETQYF	TGTGCCAGCAGAGGGGAGACCCAGTACTTC
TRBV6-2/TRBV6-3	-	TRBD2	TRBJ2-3	CASRRTSGRSDTQYF	TGTGCCAGCAGGCGGACTAGCGGGAGGTCAGATACGCAGTATTTT
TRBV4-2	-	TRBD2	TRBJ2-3	CASSQDQAGDTDTQYF	TGTGCCAGCAGCCAAGATCAGGCGGGGGACACAGATACGCAGTATTTT
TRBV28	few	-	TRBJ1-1	CASSLWAVLNTEAFF	TGTGCCAGCAGTTTATGGGCGGTTTTGAACACTGAAGCTTTCTTT
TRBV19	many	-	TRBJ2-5	CASSRDRGGQETQYF	TGTGCCAGTAGTCGGGACCGCGGTGGTCAAGAGACCCAGTACTTC
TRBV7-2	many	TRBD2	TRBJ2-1	CASSSDALAAYNEQFF	TGTGCCAGCAGCTCGGACGCACTAGCGGCCTACAATGAGCAGTTCTTC
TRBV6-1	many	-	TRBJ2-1	CASSEAQGGGREQFF	TGTGCCAGCAGTGAAGCGCAAGGTGGGGGGCGGGAGCAGTTCTTC
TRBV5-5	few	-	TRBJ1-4	CASSLEAPTTRGEKLFF	TGTGCCAGCAGCTTGGAAGCCCCGACAACCCGGGGGGAAAAACTGTTTTTT
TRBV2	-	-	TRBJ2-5	CASSDIRAKETQYF	TGTGCCAGCAGTGATATCCGGGCCAAAGAGACCCAGTACTTC
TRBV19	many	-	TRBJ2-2	CASSPRITGELFF	TGTGCCAGTAGTCCTCGAATCACCGGGGAGCTGTTTTTT
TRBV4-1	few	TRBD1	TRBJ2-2	CASSLGQAGELFF	TGCGCCAGCAGCCTGGGACAGGCCGGGGAGCTGTTTTTT
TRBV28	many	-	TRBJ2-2	CASSLGAVTGELFF	TGTGCCAGCAGTTTAGGCGCAGTGACCGGGGAGCTGTTTTTT
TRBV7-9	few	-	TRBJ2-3	CASSTNLGGYTDTQYF	TGTGCCAGCAGCACCAACCTCGGGGGATACACAGATACGCAGTATTTT
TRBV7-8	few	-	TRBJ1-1	CASSSQVLMNTEAFF	TGTGCCAGCAGCTCACAGGTCCTCATGAACACTGAAGCTTTCTTT
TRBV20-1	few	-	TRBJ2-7	CSARETELSYEQYF	TGCAGTGCTAGAGAGACAGAGCTTTCCTACGAGCAGTACTTC
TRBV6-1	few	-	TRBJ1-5	CASSESTGERPQHF	TGTGCCAGCAGTGAAAGCACGGGGGAACGGCCCCAGCATTTT
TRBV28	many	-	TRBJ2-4	CATLLSGGDNIQYF	TGTGCCACCCTCCTTTCGGGCGGGGACAACATTCAGTACTTC
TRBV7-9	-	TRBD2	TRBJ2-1	CASSPSGGSYNEQFF	TGTGCCAGCAGCCCAAGCGGGGGCTCCTACAATGAGCAGTTCTTC
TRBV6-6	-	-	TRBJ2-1	CASSYFGSDYNEQFF	TGTGCCAGCAGTTATTTCGGGAGTGACTACAATGAGCAGTTCTTC
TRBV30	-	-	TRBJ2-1	CAWSRSGNEQFF	TGTGCCTGGAGCCGGAGTGGGAATGAGCAGTTCTTC
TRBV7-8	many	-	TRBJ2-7	CASSLGRSSYEQYF	TGTGCCAGCAGCTTAGGTCGGAGCTCCTACGAGCAGTACTTC
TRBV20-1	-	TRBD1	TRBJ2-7	CSLIRGTGAYEQYF	TGCAGTCTTATTCGAGGGACAGGGGCCTACGAGCAGTACTTC
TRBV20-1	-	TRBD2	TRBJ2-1	CSARGSSGRERRENNEQFF	TGCAGTGCTAGAGGGTCTAGCGGGAGGGAAAGAAGAGAGAACAATGAGCAGTTCTTC
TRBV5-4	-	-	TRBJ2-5	CASSFRSRKETQYF	TGTGCCAGCAGCTTCCGGAGTAGGAAAGAGACCCAGTACTTC
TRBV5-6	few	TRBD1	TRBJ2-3	CASSYGDRPYTDTQYF	TGTGCCAGCAGCTACGGGGACAGGCCCTACACAGATACGCAGTATTTT